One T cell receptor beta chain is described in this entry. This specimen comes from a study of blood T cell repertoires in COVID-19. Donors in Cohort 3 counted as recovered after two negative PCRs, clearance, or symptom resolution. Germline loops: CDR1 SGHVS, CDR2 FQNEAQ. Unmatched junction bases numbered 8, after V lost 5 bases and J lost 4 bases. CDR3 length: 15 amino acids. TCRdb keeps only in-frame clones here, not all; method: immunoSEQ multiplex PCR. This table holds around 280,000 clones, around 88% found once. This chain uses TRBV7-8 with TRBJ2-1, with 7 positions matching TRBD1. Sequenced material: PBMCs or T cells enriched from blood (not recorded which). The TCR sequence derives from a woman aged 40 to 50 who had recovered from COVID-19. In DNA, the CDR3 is TGTGCCAGCAGCCTCCGGGACAGCCTTTACAATGAGCAGTTCTTC. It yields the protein CASSLRDSLYNEQFF.